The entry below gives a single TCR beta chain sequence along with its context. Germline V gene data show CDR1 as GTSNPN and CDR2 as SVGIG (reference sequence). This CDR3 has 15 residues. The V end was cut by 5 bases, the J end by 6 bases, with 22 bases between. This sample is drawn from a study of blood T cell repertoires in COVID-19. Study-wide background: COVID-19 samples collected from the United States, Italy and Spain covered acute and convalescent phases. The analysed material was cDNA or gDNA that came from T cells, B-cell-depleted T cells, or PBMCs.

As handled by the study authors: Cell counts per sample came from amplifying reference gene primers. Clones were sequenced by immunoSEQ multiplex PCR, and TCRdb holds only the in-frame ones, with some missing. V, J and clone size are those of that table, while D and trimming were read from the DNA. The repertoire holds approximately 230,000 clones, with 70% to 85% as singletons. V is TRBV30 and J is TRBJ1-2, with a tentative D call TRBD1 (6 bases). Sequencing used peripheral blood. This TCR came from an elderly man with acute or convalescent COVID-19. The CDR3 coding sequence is TGTGCCTGGCAGGGGCTTCGAGGCCCCAGGGATGGCTACACCTTC. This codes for CAWQGLRGPRDGYTF. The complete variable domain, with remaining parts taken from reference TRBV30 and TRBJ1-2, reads SQTIHQWPATLVQPVGSPLSLECTVEGTSNPNLYWYRQAAGRGLQLLFYSVGIGQISSEVPQNLSASRPQDRQFILSSKKLLLSDSGFYLCAWQGLRGPRDGYTFGSGTRLTVV.